A single sample is the source of the 21 T cell receptor beta chains below, sequenced in a study of blood T cell repertoires in COVID-19. The assay was immunoSEQ multiplex PCR, and TCRdb's table has in-frame clones only and misses some. This sample has hundreds of thousands of clones, with approximately 89% found just once. Source material: PBMCs or T cells enriched from blood (not recorded which). Receptors originate from a woman between 40 and 55 years old who had recovered from COVID-19.

V is TRBV20-1 and J is TRBJ1-6, with TRBD1 matching 7 bases. Trimming took 3 bases from V and 4 from J; bases not matched to a gene: 9. This CDR3 comprises 16 residues. Per germline, CDR1 DFQATT and CDR2 SNEGSKA (reference sequence). CDR3 protein: CSASDREVGYNSPLHF. The CDR3 coding sequence is TGCAGTGCTAGTGACAGGGAAGTAGGTTATAATTCACCCCTCCACTTT.

A note on this clone: This sample also contains other DNA sequences that code for the same CDR3. This chain joins TRBV18 and TRBJ2-1; no reliable D call. CDR1 KGHSH and CDR2 LQKENI come from the germline V gene. The CDR3 spans 11 residues. The V and J ends lost 3 bases and 8 bases respectively, with 5 bases between them. The CDR3 region is CASSPSHEQFF. CDR3 DNA: TGTGCCAGCTCACCTAGCCATGAGCAGTTCTTC.

V is TRBV10-3 and J is TRBJ2-1, with TRBD2 matching over 14 bases. Losses at the gene ends were 6 bases for V and 10 bases for J; bases not matched to a gene: 11. This CDR3 has 16 residues. Germline lookup yields CDR1 ENHRY and CDR2 SYGVKD. The CDR3 protein is CAISEGLAGARREQFF. In DNA, the CDR3 is TGTGCCATCAGCGAGGGACTAGCGGGGGCGCGACGCGAGCAGTTCTTC.

The genes are TRBV27 and TRBJ2-1, with a possible D match to TRBD2 (7 bases). Trimming shortened V by 9 bases and J by 4 bases, and 19 bases separated the two germline ends. CDR3 length: 15 residues. Germline-derived CDR1 and CDR2 are MNHEY and SMNVEV (reference sequence). For the CDR3, the DNA is TGTGCCAGTAATCTTGGGGGGGCCGTTTACAATGAGCAGTTCTTC. Its translation: CASNLGGAVYNEQFF.

The CDR3 is CASGNDRGQETQYF. The CDR3 nucleotides are TGTGCTAGTGGTAACGACAGGGGGCAAGAGACCCAGTACTTC. This sequence joins TRBV12-5 and TRBJ2-5, with 9 bases matching TRBD1. CDR3 size: 14 residues. After removal of 5 bases from V and 2 bases from J, the junction contained 3 bases not matched to a gene. The germline V gene encodes CDR1 LGHNT and CDR2 FRNRAP.

This rearrangement joins TRBV6-5 to TRBJ2-5; no clear D. Trimming pared 6 bases from V and 1 base from J, leaving 12 bases between. The CDR3 spans 14 residues. CDR1 MNHEY and CDR2 SVGAGI come from the germline V gene. The CDR3 sequence: CASSHWAPQETQYF. DNA for the CDR3: TGTGCCAGCAGCCACTGGGCTCCCCAAGAGACCCAGTACTTC.

V and J are TRBV27 and TRBJ1-6; possibly TRBD1 for D (5 bases). The length of the CDR3 is 14 residues. The V gene's germline CDR1 is MNHEY and CDR2 SMNVEV (reference sequence). V gave up 8 bases and J gave up 10 bases, with 18 bases separating them. The CDR3 region has the DNA TGTGCCAGCCGTTACAGCTCGGGGGGATCACCCCTCCACTTT. Translation gives CASRYSSGGSPLHF.

This clone was observed once. The chain is built from TRBV3-1 (or the pseudogene TRBV3-2) and TRBJ2-1; the match to TRBD2 covers 8 bases. The CDR3 contains 12 residues. Germline-derived CDR1 and CDR2 are LGHDT and YNNKEL (reference sequence). The junction had 5 bases not matched to a gene; V was cut back by 2 bases and J by 14 bases. CDR3 in DNA: TGTGCCAGCAGCCAATCGGGACTAGACGAGTTCTTC. Its translation: CASSQSGLDEFF.

This clone was found a few times. V usage is TRBV5-6 and J usage is TRBJ2-1; no clear D. The germline V gene has CDR1 SGHDT and CDR2 YYEEEE. The CDR3 extends over 13 amino acids. V lost 2 bases and J 9 bases, leaving 12 bases between the germline ends. The CDR3 protein is CASSLIVRGEQFF. The CDR3 bases are TGTGCCAGCAGCTTAATTGTCCGCGGTGAGCAGTTCTTC.

The V gene is TRBV7-9, the J gene TRBJ2-3; D unresolved. Per the germline V gene, CDR1 is SEHNR and CDR2 is FQNEAQ (reference sequence). The V gene lost 5 bases and the J gene lost 7 bases, with 10 bases spanning the gap. The CDR3 contains 12 residues. The CDR3 protein is CASSPQLNTQYF. In DNA form, the CDR3 reads TGTGCCAGCAGCCCACAGCTTAATACGCAGTATTTT.

The chain uses TRBV12-3 or TRBV12-4 and TRBJ1-5, with D tentatively TRBD1 (5 bases). The V and J ends lost 8 bases and 4 bases respectively, with 9 bases between them. The CDR3 contains 12 residues. CDR3 nucleotide sequence: TGTGCCAGCGTCTCAGGGAATCAGCCCCAGCATTTT. This gives the protein CASVSGNQPQHF.

The chain joins TRBV25-1 to TRBJ2-1; the D is unclear. The V and J ends lost 1 base and 10 bases respectively, with 11 bases between them. The CDR3 totals 13 residues. The germline CDR1 and CDR2 sequences are MGHDK and SYGVNS. In DNA, the CDR3 is TGTGCCAGCAGTGAATTGGCGCCCAGGGAGCAGTTCTTC. Amino acids: CASSELAPREQFF.

The chain uses TRBV24-1 and TRBJ1-1; D ambiguous. Germline assignment: CDR1 KGHDR and CDR2 SFDVKD. This CDR3 has 13 residues. Trimming left V 5 bases short and J 1 base short, with 7 bases between. The CDR3 region is CATSVGRNTEAFF. As DNA, the CDR3 is TGTGCCACCAGTGTGGGGAGGAACACTGAAGCTTTCTTT.

The chain joins TRBV19 to TRBJ2-7; a possible D gene is TRBD1 (6 bases). The CDR3 runs 16 residues. V was clipped by 1 base and J by 5 bases, with 18 bases between them. CDR1 LNHDA and CDR2 SQIVND come from the germline V gene (reference sequence). CDR3 bases: TGTGCCAGTAGTATAGTTGGGACACAGTTTTGGAACGAGCAGTACTTC. Protein sequence: CASSIVGTQFWNEQYF.

As DNA, the CDR3 is TGCGCCAGCAGCTCCAGGACAAGCGCGAATTCACCCCTCCACTTT. Its translation: CASSSRTSANSPLHF. This rearrangement joins TRBV10-1 to TRBJ1-6, with a weak D call TRBD1 (5 bases). This CDR3 has 15 amino acids. Deletions cut 6 bases from V and 7 bases from J, with 16 bases between. CDR1 WNHNN and CDR2 SYGVQD come from the germline V gene (reference sequence).

The rearrangement links TRBV7-9 to TRBJ1-1, with D possibly TRBD1 on 6 matching bases. There are 14 residues in the CDR3. V was shortened by 2 bases and J by 4 bases, with 11 bases between the two germline ends. Germline CDR1 is SEHNR and CDR2 is FQNEAQ (reference sequence). Here the CDR3 reads CASSLLGGGTEAFF. The CDR3 DNA is TGTGCCAGCAGCTTACTAGGGGGTGGCACTGAAGCTTTCTTT.

This clone was seen ten or more times. The chain joins TRBV9 to TRBJ1-2, with 7 positions matching TRBD1. The J segment lost 5 bases and the V segment lost 0 bases, leaving 7 bases of the junction unmatched. This CDR3 has 15 amino acids. Germline lookup yields CDR1 SGDLS and CDR2 YYNGEE. CDR3 bases: TGTGCCAGCAGCGTAGGTACAGGGGCGAGGTATGGCTACACCTTC. Its protein is CASSVGTGARYGYTF.

J is TRBJ2-3 and V is TRBV29-1; tentatively, D is TRBD2 (5 bases). Germline V gene data show CDR1 as SQVTM and CDR2 as ANQGSEA. This CDR3 contains 13 residues. Trimming removed 7 bases at V and 0 bases at J, with 11 bases between. The CDR3 region has the DNA TGCAGCGGCTACTCGGGGAGCACAGATACGCAGTATTTT. It yields the protein CSGYSGSTDTQYF.

The V call is TRBV5-1, the J call TRBJ2-1, with D perhaps matching TRBD1 (6 bases). Germline CDR1 reads SGHRS; CDR2 reads YFSETQ. Trimming pared 5 bases from V and 0 bases from J, leaving 15 bases between. This CDR3 is 16 amino acids long. This chain's CDR3 is CASRAWGRSSYNEQFF. The DNA for the CDR3 is TGCGCCAGCAGAGCTTGGGGGCGAAGCTCCTACAATGAGCAGTTCTTC.

V usage is TRBV28 and J usage is TRBJ2-3, with D possibly TRBD2 on 6 matching bases. V lost 5 bases and J lost 7, with 13 bases in between. Looked up from germline, CDR1 is MDHEN and CDR2 is SYDVKM. The CDR3 consists of 13 residues. The CDR3 protein is CASSTGSVNTQYF. The CDR3 coding sequence is TGTGCCAGCAGTACCGGGAGTGTAAATACGCAGTATTTT.

This clone was picked up one time. The chain uses TRBV19 and TRBJ1-2; TRBD1 matches 12 bases. Losses at the gene ends were 5 bases for V and 4 bases for J; bases not matched to a gene: 8. The CDR3 length is 16 residues. Germline loops: CDR1 LNHDA, CDR2 SQIVND (reference sequence). The CDR3 protein is CASSDRDRGLGYGYTF. For the CDR3, the DNA is TGTGCCAGTAGTGACCGGGACAGGGGGCTTGGCTATGGCTACACCTTC.